This T cell receptor beta chain originates from a study of blood T cell repertoires in COVID-19. For the study at large: Acute and convalescent COVID-19 samples came from the United States, Italy and Spain. PBMCs, B-cell-depleted T cells, or T cells provided the cDNA or gDNA that made up the material.

In the authors' workflow: Cell counts per sample came from amplifying reference gene primers. The method was immunoSEQ multiplex PCR; TCRdb's version includes in-frame clones alone and lacks a portion of them. That table furnishes V, J and clone size, whereas the DNA furnished D and trimming. The table records 200,000 to 300,000 clones, 80% to 90% of them present only once. V was cut by 4 bases and J by 5 bases, with 12 bases left in between. The CDR3 runs to 14 residues. Looked up from germline, CDR1 is LGHNA and CDR2 is YSLEER. The source of this sequence is a man aged 25-40 years with active or convalescent COVID-19. This chain uses TRBV4-3 with TRBJ1-5, with D tentatively TRBD1 (6 bases). Specimen: peripheral blood. CDR3: CASSRTVRDQPQHF. The CDR3 nucleotides are TGCGCCAGCAGCCGGACAGTAAGAGATCAGCCCCAGCATTTT.